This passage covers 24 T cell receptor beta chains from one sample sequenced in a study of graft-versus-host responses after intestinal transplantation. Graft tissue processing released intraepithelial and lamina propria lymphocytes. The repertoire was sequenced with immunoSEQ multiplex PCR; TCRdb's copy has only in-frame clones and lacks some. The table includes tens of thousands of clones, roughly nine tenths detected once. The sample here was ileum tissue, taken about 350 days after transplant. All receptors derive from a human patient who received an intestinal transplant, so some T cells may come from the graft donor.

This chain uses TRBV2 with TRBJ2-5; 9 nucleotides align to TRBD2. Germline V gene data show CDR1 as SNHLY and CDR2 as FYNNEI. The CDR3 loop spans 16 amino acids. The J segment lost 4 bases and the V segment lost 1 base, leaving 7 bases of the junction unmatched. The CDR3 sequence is CASSEVAGGPGETQYF. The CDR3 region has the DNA TGTGCCAGCAGTGAAGTCGCGGGGGGGCCCGGAGAGACCCAGTACTTC.

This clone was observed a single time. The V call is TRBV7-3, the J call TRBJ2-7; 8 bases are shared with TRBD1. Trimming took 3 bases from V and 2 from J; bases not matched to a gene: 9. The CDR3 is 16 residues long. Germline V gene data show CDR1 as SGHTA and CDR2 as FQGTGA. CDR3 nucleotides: TGTGCCAGCAGCTTCTCAGGACAGGGTGGTGCCTACGAGCAGTACTTC. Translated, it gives CASSFSGQGGAYEQYF.

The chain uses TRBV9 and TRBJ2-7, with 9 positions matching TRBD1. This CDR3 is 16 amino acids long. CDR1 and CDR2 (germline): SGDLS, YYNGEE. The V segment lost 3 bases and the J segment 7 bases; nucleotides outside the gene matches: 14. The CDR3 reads CASSDGPGQGSREQYF. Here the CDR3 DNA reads TGTGCCAGCAGCGATGGACCGGGACAGGGTTCGAGGGAGCAGTACTTC. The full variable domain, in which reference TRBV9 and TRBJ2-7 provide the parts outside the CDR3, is DSGVTQTPKHLITATGQRVTLRCSPRSGDLSVYWYQQSLDQGLQFLIQYYNGEERAKGNILERFSAQQFPDLHSELNLSSLELGDSALYFCASSDGPGQGSREQYFGPGTRLTVT.

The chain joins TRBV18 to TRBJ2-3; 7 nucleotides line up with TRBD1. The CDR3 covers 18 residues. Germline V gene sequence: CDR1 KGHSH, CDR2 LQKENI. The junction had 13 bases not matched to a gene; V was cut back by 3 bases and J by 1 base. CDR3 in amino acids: CASSPGTEVTVGTDTQYF. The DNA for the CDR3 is TGTGCCAGCTCACCCGGGACAGAGGTGACCGTGGGCACAGATACGCAGTATTTT.

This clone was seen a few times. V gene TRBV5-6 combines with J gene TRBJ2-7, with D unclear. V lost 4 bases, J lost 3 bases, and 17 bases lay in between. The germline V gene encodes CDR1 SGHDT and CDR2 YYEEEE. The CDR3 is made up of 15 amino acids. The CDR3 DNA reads TGTGCCAGCAGCCCTGGGCAGTTTTCGGGCTACGAGCAGTACTTC. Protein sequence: CASSPGQFSGYEQYF. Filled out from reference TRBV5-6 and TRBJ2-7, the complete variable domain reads DAGVTQSPTHLIKTRGQQVTLRCSPKSGHDTVSWYQQALGQGPQFIFQYYEEEERQRGNFPDRFSGHQFPNYSSELNVNALLLGDSALYLCASSPGQFSGYEQYFGPGTRLTVT.

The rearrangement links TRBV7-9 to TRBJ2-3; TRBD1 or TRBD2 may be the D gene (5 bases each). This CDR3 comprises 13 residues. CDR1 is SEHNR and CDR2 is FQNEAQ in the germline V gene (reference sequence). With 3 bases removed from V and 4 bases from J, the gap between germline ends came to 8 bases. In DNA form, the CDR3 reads TGTGCCAGCAGCTTGGGGGTCGCAGATACGCAGTATTTT. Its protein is CASSLGVADTQYF.

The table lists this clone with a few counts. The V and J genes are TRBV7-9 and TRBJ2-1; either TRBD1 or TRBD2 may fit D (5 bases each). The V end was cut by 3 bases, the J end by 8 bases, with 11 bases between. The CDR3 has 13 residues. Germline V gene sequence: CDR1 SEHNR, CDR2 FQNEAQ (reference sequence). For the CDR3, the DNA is TGTGCCAGCAGCTTGGGACCGAGCGATGAGCAGTTCTTC. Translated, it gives CASSLGPSDEQFF.

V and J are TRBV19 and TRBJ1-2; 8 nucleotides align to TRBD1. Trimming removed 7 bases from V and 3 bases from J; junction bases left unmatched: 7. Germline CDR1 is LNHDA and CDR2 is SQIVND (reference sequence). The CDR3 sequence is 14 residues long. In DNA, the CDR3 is TGTGCCAGTACCTTTACAGGGGGAGACTATGGCTACACCTTC. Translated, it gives CASTFTGGDYGYTF.

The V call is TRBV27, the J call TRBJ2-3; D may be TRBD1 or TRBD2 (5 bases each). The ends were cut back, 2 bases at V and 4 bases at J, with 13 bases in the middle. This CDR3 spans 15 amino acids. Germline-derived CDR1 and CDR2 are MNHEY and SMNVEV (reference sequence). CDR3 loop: CASSLRGRPPDTQYF. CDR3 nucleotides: TGTGCCAGCAGTTTACGGGGCAGGCCTCCAGATACGCAGTATTTT.

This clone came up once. The CDR3 coding sequence is TGTGCCAGCAGTTACTCGACTAGCGTAGATACGCAGTATTTT. Protein sequence: CASSYSTSVDTQYF. The gene calls are TRBV6-5 and TRBJ2-3; TRBD2 agrees at 8 bases. Germline V CDR1 and CDR2: MNHEY, SVGAGI. There are 14 residues in the CDR3. The junction had 1 base not matched to a gene; V was cut back by 0 bases and J by 5 bases.

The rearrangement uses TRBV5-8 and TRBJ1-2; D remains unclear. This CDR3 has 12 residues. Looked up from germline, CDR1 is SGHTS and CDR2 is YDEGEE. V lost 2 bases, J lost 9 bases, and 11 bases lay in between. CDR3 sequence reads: CASSFVTRSYTF. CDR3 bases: TGTGCCAGCAGCTTCGTGACAAGAAGCTACACCTTC.

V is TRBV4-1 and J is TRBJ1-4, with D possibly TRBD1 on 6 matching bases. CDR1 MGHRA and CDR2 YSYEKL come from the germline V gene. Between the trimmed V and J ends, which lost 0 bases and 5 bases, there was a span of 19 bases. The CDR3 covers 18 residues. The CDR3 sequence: CASSQDRFVAGANEKLFF. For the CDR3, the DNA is TGCGCCAGCAGCCAAGATCGGTTTGTCGCGGGGGCAAATGAAAAACTGTTTTTT.

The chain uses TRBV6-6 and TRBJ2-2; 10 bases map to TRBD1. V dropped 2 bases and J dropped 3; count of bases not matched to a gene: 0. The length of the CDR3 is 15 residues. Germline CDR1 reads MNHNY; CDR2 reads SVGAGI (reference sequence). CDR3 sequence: CASSYGTGDTGELFF. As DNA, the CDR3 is TGTGCCAGCAGTTACGGGACAGGGGACACCGGGGAGCTGTTTTTT.

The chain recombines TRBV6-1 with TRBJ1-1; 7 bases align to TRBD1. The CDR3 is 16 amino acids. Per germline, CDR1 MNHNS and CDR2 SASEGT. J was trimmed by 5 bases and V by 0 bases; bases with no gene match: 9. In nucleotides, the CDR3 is TGTGCCAGCAGTGAAGCGGCGGGACAGTGGGGAACTGAAGCTTTCTTT. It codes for CASSEAAGQWGTEAFF.

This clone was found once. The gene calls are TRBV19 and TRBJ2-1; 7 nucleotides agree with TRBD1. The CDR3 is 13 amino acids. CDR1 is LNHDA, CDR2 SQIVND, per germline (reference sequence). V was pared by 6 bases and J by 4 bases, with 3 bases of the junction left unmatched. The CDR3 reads CASSETGYNEQFF. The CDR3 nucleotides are TGTGCCAGTAGCGAGACAGGGTACAATGAGCAGTTCTTC.

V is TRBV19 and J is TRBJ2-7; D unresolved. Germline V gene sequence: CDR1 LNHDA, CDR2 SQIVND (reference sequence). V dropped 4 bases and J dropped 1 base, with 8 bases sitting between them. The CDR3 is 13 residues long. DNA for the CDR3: TGTGCCAGTAGTAGGGCCGGATCCTACGAGCAGTACTTC. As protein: CASSRAGSYEQYF.

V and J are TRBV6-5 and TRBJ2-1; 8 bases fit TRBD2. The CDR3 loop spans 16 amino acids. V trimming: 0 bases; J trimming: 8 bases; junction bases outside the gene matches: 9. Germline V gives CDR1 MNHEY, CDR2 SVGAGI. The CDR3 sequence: CASSYSMVAGIYEQFF. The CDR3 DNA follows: TGTGCCAGCAGTTACTCGATGGTAGCGGGAATCTATGAGCAGTTCTTC.

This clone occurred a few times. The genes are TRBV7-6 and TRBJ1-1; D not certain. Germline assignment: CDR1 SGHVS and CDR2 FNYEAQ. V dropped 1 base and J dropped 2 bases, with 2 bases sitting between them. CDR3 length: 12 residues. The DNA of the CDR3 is TGTGCCAGCAGCTTAGACAACACTGAAGCTTTCTTT. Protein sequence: CASSLDNTEAFF. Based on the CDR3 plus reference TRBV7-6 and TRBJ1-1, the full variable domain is GAGVSQSPRYKVTKRGQDVALRCDPISGHVSLYWYRQALGQGPEFLTYFNYEAQQDKSGLPNDRFSAERPEGSISTLTIQRTEQRDSAMYRCASSLDNTEAFFGQGTRLTVV.

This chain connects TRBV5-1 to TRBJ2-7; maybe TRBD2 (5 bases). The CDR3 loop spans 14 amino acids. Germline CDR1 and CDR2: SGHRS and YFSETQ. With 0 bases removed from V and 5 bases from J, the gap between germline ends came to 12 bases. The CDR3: CASSLDRGMDEQYF. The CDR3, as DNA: TGCGCCAGCAGCTTGGATCGGGGAATGGACGAGCAGTACTTC.

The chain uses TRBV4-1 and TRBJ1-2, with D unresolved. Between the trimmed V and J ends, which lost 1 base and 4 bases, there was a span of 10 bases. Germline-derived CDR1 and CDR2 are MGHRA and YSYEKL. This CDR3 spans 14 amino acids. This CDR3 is CASSQAGRPYGYTF. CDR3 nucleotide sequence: TGCGCCAGCAGCCAAGCCGGGCGTCCCTATGGCTACACCTTC.

CDR3 nucleotides: TGTGCCAGCAGCGCAGGCGGGGGAAATGGCTACACCTTC. The encoded protein is CASSAGGGNGYTF. J is TRBJ1-2 and V is TRBV6-5; possible D gene TRBD1, 5 bases. Germline values: CDR1 MNHEY, CDR2 SVGAGI. The CDR3 is 13 residues long. V dropped 6 bases and J dropped 6 bases, with 14 bases sitting between them.

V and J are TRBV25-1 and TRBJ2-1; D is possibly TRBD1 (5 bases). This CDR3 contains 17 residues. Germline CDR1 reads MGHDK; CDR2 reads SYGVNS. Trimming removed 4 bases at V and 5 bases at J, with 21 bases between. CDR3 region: CASSGNLRVGPNNEQFF. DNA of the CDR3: TGTGCCAGCAGTGGGAACCTCAGGGTCGGTCCGAACAATGAGCAGTTCTTC. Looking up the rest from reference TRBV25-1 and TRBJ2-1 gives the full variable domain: EADIYQTPRYLVIGTGKKITLECSQTMGHDKMYWYQQDPGMELHLIHYSYGVNSTEKGDLSSESTVSRIRTEHFPLTLESARPSHTSQYLCASSGNLRVGPNNEQFFGPGTRLTVL.

The CDR3 bases are TGCGCCAGCAGCTTATCCGGGTCCCAAGAGACCCAGTACTTC. Translated, it gives CASSLSGSQETQYF. The V call is TRBV5-1, the J call TRBJ2-5; no clear D. The germline V gene encodes CDR1 SGHRS and CDR2 YFSETQ. The CDR3 is made up of 14 amino acids. The V gene lost 2 bases and the J gene lost 1 base, with 9 bases spanning the gap.

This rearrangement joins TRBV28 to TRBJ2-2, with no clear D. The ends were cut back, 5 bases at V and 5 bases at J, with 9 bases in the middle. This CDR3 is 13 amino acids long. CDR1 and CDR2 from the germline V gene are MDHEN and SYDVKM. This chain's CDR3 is CASSIPGTGELFF. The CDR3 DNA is TGTGCCAGCAGTATCCCAGGTACCGGGGAGCTGTTTTTT.